Below, one T cell receptor beta chain is given with its context. This clonotype was counted ten times or more. The antigen it recognizes is unknown. No base qualities exist here, and no much larger clone lies one base off it. Sequencing was carried out with an Illumina HiSeq 1500. TCRdb reran the public reads through fastp at Q25 and MiXCR, keeping productive beta chains. Rows merge per CDR3 protein into single entries with the most common DNA and genes. This sample is represented by around 120,000 distinct CDR3 sequences; roughly two fifths of them were singletons. The ten largest clones add up to roughly 70% of the sample. Counted from cysteine to phenylalanine, this CDR3 has 13 amino acids. Only CDR3 DNA is held: 39 bases, read in frame from base 1. Trimming costs V 2 bases and J 6 bases, and their ends lie 9 bases apart. Sequences SGHNT (CDR1) and YYREEE (CDR2) are obtained from the germline V gene (reference sequence).

The treatment or condition tag for this specimen amounts to: in vitro stimulation with specific CMV peptide epitopes to enrich CMV-specific T cells. This record comes from a study of T cell repertoires in cytomegalovirus infection (dated by TCRdb to about 2019). For the wider study: Recently identified HLA-C-restricted CMV epitopes, whose presentation resists viral immunomodulation, were targeted by peptide stimulations together with well-studied HLA-B-restricted epitopes. The HLA type of each donor mattered for the analysis, because public TCR beta signatures pointed to carriage of CMV infection along with the matching HLA type.

Summary of the overall study and its limitations: The ex vivo response was dominated by HLA-C-restricted CMV-specific TCR beta clonotypes, which also provided the single most frequent clonotype in two of eight donors. In both this cohort and an independent roughly 350-donor cohort, the cumulative frequency of public TCR beta family members distinguished carriers of CMV infection plus the relevant HLA type.

Recombination linked TRBV5-4 to TRBJ2-1; TRBD1 might be the D gene, on 5 matching bases. The sequence was obtained from a human donor in good health (CMV status not recorded). Some clones in this sample may be carry-over from other donors' samples. Specimen: CD8+ T cells from cultured PBMCs, collected from culture after CMV antigen stimulation. The CDR3 reads CASSFQGSNEQFF. Read as DNA, the sequence is TGTGCCAGCAGCTTCCAGGGAAGCAATGAGCAGTTCTTC.